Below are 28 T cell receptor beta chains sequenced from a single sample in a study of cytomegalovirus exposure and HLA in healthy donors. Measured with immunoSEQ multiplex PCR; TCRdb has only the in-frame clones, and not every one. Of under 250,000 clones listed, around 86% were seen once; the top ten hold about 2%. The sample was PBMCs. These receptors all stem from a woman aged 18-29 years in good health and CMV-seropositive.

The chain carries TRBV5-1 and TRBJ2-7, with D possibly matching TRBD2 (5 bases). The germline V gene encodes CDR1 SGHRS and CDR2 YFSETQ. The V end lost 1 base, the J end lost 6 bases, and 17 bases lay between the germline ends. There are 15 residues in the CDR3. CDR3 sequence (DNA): TGCGCCAGCAGCTTGTACCGAGGGCCAAAGGGCGAGCAGTACTTC. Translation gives CASSLYRGPKGEQYF.

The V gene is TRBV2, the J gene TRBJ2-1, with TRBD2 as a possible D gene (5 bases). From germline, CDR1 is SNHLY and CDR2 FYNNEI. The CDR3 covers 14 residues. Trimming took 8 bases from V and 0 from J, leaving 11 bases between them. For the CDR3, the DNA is TGTGCCAGCGTGACGGGATACTCCTACAATGAGCAGTTCTTC. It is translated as CASVTGYSYNEQFF.

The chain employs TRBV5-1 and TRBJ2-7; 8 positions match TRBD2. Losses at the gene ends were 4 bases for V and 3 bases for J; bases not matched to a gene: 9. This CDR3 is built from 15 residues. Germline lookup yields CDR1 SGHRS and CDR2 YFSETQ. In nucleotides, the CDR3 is TGCGCCAGCAGCAAAATAGCGGGAAATCACTACGAGCAGTACTTC. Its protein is CASSKIAGNHYEQYF. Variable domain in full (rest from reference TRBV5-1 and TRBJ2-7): KAGVTQTPRYLIKTRGQQVTLSCSPISGHRSVSWYQQTPGQGLQFLFEYFSETQRNKGNFPGRFSGRQFSNSRSEMNVSTLELGDSALYLCASSKIAGNHYEQYFGPGTRLTVT.

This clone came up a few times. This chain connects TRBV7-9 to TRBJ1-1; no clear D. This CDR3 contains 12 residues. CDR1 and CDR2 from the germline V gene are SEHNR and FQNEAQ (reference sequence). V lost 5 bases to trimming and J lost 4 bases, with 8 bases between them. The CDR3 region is CASSPSGTEAFF. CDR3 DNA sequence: TGTGCCAGCAGCCCGAGTGGCACTGAAGCTTTCTTT. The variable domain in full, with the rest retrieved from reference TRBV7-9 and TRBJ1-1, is DTGVSQNPRHKITKRGQNVTFRCDPISEHNRLYWYRQTLGQGPEFLTYFQNEAQLEKSRLLSDRFSAERPKGSFSTLEIQRTEQGDSAMYLCASSPSGTEAFFGQGTRLTVV.

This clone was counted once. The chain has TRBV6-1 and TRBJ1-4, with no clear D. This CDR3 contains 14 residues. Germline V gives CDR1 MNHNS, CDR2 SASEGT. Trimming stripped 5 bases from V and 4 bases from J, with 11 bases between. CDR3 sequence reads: CASSRGASNEKLFF. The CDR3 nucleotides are TGTGCCAGCAGTCGGGGTGCCAGTAATGAAAAACTGTTTTTT.

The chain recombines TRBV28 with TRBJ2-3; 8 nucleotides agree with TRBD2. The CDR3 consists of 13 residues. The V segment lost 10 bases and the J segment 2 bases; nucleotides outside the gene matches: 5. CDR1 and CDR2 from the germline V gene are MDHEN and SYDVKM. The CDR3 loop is CATIAGLTDTQYF. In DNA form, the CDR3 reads TGTGCCACCATAGCGGGACTCACAGATACGCAGTATTTT.

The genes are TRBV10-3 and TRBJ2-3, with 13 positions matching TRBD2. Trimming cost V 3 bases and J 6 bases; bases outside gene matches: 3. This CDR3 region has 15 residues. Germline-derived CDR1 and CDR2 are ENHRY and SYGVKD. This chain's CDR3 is CAISELAGGGDTQYF. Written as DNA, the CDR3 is TGTGCCATCAGTGAACTAGCGGGAGGGGGGGATACGCAGTATTTT.

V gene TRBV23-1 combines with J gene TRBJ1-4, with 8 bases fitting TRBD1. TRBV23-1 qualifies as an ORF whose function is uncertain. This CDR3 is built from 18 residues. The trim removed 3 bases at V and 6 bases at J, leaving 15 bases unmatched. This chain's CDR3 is CASSHNRGKGSAHEKLFF. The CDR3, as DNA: TGCGCCAGCAGTCACAACAGGGGGAAAGGCTCCGCTCATGAAAAACTGTTTTTT.

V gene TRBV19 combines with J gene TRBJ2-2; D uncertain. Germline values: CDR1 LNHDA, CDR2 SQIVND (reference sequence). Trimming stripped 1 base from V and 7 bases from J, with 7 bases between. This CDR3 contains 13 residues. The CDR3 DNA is TGTGCCAGTAGTATAGGGCTTGACGGGGAGCTGTTTTTT. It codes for CASSIGLDGELFF.

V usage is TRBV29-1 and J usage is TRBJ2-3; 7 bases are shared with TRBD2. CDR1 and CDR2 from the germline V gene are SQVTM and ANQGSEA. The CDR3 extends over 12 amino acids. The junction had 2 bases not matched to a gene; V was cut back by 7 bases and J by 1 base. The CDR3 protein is CSGGGRTDTQYF. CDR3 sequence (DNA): TGCAGCGGGGGGGGTCGCACAGATACGCAGTATTTT.

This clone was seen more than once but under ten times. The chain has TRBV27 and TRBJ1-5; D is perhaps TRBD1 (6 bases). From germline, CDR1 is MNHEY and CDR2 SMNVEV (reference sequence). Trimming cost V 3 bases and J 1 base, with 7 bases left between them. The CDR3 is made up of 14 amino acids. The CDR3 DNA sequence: TGTGCCAGCAGTTTCGGACAGAGCAATCAGCCCCAGCATTTT. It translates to CASSFGQSNQPQHF.

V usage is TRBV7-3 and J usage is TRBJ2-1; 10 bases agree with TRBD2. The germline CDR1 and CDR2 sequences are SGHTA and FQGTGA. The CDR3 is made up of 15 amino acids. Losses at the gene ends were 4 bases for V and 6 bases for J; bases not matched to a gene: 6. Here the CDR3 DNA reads TGTGCCAGCAGCTCTTTAGCGGGAGGCCCCAATGAGCAGTTCTTC. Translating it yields CASSSLAGGPNEQFF.

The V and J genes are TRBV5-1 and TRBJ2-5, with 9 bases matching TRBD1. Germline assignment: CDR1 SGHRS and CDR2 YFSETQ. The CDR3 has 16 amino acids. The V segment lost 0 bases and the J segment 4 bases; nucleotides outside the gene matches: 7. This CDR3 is CASSLGVQGAAETQYF. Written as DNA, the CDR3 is TGCGCCAGCAGCTTGGGTGTACAGGGGGCGGCAGAGACCCAGTACTTC.

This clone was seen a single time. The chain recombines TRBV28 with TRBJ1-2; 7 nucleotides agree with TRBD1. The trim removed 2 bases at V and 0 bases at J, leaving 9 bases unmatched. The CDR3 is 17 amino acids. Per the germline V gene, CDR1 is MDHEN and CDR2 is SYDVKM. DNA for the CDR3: TGTGCCAGCAGTTTACGATCTCGACAGGGTTCTAACTATGGCTACACCTTC. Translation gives CASSLRSRQGSNYGYTF.

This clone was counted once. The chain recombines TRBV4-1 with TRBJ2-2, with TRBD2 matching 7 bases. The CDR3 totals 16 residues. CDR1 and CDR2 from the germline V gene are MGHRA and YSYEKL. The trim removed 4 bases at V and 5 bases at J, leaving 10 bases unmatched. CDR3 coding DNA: TGCGCCAGCAGCCGGGATGGCGGGAGTTCAACCGGGGAGCTGTTTTTT. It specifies CASSRDGGSSTGELFF.

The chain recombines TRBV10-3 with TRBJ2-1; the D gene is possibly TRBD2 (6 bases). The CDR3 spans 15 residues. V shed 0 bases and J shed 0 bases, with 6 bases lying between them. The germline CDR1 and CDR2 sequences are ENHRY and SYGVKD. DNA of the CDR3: TGTGCCATCAGTGAGTCGCGGGACTCCTACAATGAGCAGTTCTTC. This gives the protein CAISESRDSYNEQFF.

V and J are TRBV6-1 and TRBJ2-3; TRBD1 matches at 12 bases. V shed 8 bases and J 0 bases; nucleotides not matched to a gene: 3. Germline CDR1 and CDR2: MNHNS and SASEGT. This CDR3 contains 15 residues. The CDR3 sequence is CASAGQGASTDTQYF. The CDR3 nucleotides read TGTGCCAGCGCGGGACAGGGGGCCAGCACAGATACGCAGTATTTT.

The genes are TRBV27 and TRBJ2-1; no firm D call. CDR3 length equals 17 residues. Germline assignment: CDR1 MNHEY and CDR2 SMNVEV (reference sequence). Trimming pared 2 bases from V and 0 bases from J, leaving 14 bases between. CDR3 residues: CASSLRQHLSSYNEQFF. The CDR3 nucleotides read TGTGCCAGCAGTTTACGTCAACATTTAAGCTCCTACAATGAGCAGTTCTTC.

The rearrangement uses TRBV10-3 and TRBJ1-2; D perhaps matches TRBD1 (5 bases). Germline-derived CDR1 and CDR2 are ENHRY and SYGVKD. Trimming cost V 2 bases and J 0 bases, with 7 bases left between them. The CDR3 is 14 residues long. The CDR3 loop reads CAISEAGPNYGYTF. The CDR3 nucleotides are TGTGCCATCAGTGAGGCAGGGCCTAACTATGGCTACACCTTC.

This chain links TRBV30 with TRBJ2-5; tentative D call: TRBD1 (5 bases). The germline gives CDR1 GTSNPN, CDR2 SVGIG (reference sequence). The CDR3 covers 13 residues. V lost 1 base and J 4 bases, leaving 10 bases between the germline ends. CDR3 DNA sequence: TGTGCCTGGAGTGCAGGGCGAGGAGAGACCCAGTACTTC. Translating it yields CAWSAGRGETQYF.

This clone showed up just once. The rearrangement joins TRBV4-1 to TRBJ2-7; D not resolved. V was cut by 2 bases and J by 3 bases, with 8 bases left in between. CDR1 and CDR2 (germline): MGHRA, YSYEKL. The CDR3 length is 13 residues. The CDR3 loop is CASSQSEFYEQYF. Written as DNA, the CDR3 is TGCGCCAGCAGCCAATCCGAGTTCTACGAGCAGTACTTC.

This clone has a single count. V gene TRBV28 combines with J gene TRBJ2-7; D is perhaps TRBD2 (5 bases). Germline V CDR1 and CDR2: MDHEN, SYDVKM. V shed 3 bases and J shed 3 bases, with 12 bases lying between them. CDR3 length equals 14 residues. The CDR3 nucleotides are TGTGCCAGCAGTTTCTGGGAGTCCTACTACGAGCAGTACTTC. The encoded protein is CASSFWESYYEQYF.

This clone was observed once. CDR3 sequence: CASSTKLTEAFF. In nucleotides, the CDR3 is TGTGCCAGTAGTACCAAACTCACTGAAGCTTTCTTT. The chain employs TRBV19 and TRBJ1-1; D remains ambiguous. The CDR3 is 12 amino acids. V gave up 4 bases and J gave up 4 bases, with 7 bases separating them. Germline V gives CDR1 LNHDA, CDR2 SQIVND (reference sequence).

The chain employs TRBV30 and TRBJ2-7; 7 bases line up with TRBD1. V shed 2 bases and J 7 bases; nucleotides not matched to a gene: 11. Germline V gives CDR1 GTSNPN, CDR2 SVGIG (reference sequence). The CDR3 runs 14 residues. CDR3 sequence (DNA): TGTGCCTGGAGTCCGGGACAGACTTTAGGGGAGCAGTACTTC. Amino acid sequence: CAWSPGQTLGEQYF.

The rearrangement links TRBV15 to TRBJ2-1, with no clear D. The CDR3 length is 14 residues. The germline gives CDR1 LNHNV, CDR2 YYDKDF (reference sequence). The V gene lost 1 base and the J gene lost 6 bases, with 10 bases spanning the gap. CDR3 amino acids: CATSRVGASNEQFF. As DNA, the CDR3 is TGTGCCACCAGCAGAGTTGGAGCCAGCAATGAGCAGTTCTTC.

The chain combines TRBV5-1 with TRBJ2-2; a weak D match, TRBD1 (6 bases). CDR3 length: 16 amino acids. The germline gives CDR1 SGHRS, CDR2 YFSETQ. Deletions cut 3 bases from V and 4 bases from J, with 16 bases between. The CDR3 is CASSSPTGLGTGELFF. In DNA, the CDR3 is TGCGCCAGCAGCTCCCCAACAGGGCTCGGCACCGGGGAGCTGTTTTTT.

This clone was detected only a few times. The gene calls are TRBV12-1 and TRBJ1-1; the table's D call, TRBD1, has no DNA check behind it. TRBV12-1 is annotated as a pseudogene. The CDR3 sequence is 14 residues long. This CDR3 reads CASGGRYMNTEAFF. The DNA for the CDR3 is TGTGCCAGCGGGGGCCGGTACATGAACACTGAAGCTTTCTTT.

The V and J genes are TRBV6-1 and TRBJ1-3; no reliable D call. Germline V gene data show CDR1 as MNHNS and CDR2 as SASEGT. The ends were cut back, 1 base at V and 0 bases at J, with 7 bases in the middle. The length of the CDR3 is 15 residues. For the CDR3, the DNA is TGTGCCAGCAGTGAAGGCGTAAGCTCTGGAAACACCATATATTTT. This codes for CASSEGVSSGNTIYF.